What follows are 10 T cell receptor beta chains derived from one specimen sequenced in a study of breast tumors, draining lymph nodes, adjacent tissues. MiXCR was run by TCRdb on the multiplex PCR reads, yielding one entry per CDR3 protein. The sample has roughly 220,000 distinct CDR3 sequences, 34% seen once; the top ten hold about 3.3%. Axillary draining lymph nodes of breast cancer patients supplied the node samples. Sequences were obtained from axillary lymph node tissue. The source of these receptors is a female donor with breast cancer. Some clones in this sample may be carry-over from other donors' samples.

The chain is built from TRBV2 and TRBJ2-7; TRBD2 aligns across 10 bases. Per germline, CDR1 SNHLY and CDR2 FYNNEI. V lost 6 bases to trimming and J lost 0 bases; unmatched junction nucleotides: 2. CDR3 length: 14 residues. The CDR3 loop reads CASSGLAASYEQYF. CDR3 bases: TGTGCCAGCAGCGGACTAGCGGCCTCCTACGAGCAGTACTTC.

The V call is TRBV7-9, the J call TRBJ2-1; 10 bases are a match to TRBD2. This CDR3 spans 16 amino acids. Losses at the gene ends were 6 bases for V and 9 bases for J; bases not matched to a gene: 14. Germline CDR1 and CDR2: SEHNR and FQNEAQ (reference sequence). CDR3 residues: CASRIVNSGRRSEQFF. In nucleotides, the CDR3 is TGTGCCAGCAGAATAGTCAATAGCGGGAGGAGAAGTGAGCAGTTCTTC.

This clonotype was found many times. The CDR3 DNA reads as TGTGCCAGCTCACAGTCGGCGACAGGCCCGAACGGCTACACCTTC. Translation gives CASSQSATGPNGYTF. This chain uses TRBV18 with TRBJ1-2; D is possibly TRBD1 (6 bases). Trimming took off 4 bases at V and 8 bases at J, with 20 bases between the two ends. This CDR3 comprises 15 residues. Per the germline V gene, CDR1 is KGHSH and CDR2 is LQKENI.

For the CDR3, the DNA is TGTGCCAGCAGCTTCGGGACTAGCGGCTACACCTTC. It specifies CASSFGTSGYTF. The chain recombines TRBV7-2 with TRBJ1-2; D is perhaps TRBD1 (5 bases). CDR3 size: 12 residues. Germline CDR1 reads SGHTA; CDR2 reads FQGNSA. The V and J ends lost 3 bases and 8 bases respectively, with 10 bases between them.

At least ten counts were recorded for this clonotype. The chain uses TRBV20-1 and TRBJ2-1; 7 positions agree with TRBD1. The CDR3 is made up of 14 amino acids. Unmatched junction bases numbered 11, after V lost 4 bases and J lost 8 bases. The germline gives CDR1 DFQATT, CDR2 SNEGSKA (reference sequence). CDR3 sequence (DNA): TGCAGTGCTACCCGACAGGGAAGGGTTGATGAGCAGTTCTTC. The encoded protein is CSATRQGRVDEQFF.

The chain carries TRBV7-2 and TRBJ2-6, with 9 bases that match TRBD1. Looked up from germline, CDR1 is SGHTA and CDR2 is FQGNSA. The CDR3 sequence is 18 residues long. V dropped 4 bases and J dropped 3; count of bases not matched to a gene: 10. Written as DNA, the CDR3 is TGTGCCAGCAGCTCTACAGGGGGCGGGAGTATTGGGGCCAACGTCCTGACTTTC. This translates into CASSSTGGGSIGANVLTF.

Concerning this clonotype: A junction boundary mismatches the germline segment, possibly from a read error. V gene TRBV7-2 combines with J gene TRBJ2-5; 7 bases line up with TRBD1. The CDR3 has 15 amino acids. Germline CDR1 is SGHTA and CDR2 is FQGNSA. This CDR3 reads CASSPTRGPQETQHF. CDR3 coding DNA: TGTGCCAGCAGCCCGACGAGGGGGCCTCAAGAGACCCAGCACTTC.

On this clonotype: A much more abundant neighbour one base away suggests this may be a read error. Written as DNA, the CDR3 is TGTGCCAACAGACCCAGGGGGACCGGGGAGCTGTTTTTT. Amino acid sequence: CANRPRGTGELFF. The genes are TRBV3-1 and TRBJ2-2; TRBD1 matches 7 bases. Germline V gene lookup returns CDR1 LGHDT and CDR2 YNNKEL (reference sequence). The V segment lost 10 bases and the J segment 5 bases; nucleotides outside the gene matches: 7. CDR3 length: 13 amino acids.

In this sample, this clonotype turned up once. At one of its ends the junction is not consistent with the germline gene, which may arise from a read error. The CDR3 region has the DNA TGTGCCAGTAGTTCGGGACAGGGGGCCAAAAGCATTCAGTACTTC. Its translation: CASSSGQGAKSIQYF. This rearrangement joins TRBV19 to TRBJ2-4; TRBD1 agrees at 12 bases. Germline-derived CDR1 and CDR2 are LNHDA and SQIVND (reference sequence). The CDR3 spans 15 residues.

This clonotype has at least ten counts. The rearrangement joins TRBV6-7 to TRBJ1-5, with a weak D call TRBD1 (5 bases). TRBV6-7 is an open reading frame whose function is uncertain. CDR3 length: 13 residues. Trimming took 7 bases from V and 9 from J, leaving 16 bases between them. CDR3 protein: CASTLRDALPQHF. CDR3 nucleotide sequence: TGTGCCAGCACTCTACGGGACGCCTTGCCCCAGCATTTT.